One and the same sample provided the 13 T cell receptor beta chains below, sequenced in a study of blood T cell repertoires in COVID-19. TCRdb's table, derived via immunoSEQ multiplex PCR, lists solely in-frame clones and lacks some. This table has approximately 170,000 clones, almost 85% appearing once. The sequenced material came from peripheral blood. The source of these receptors is a woman of 80 years or more with COVID-19, enrolled during active disease.

This rearrangement joins TRBV7-2 to TRBJ2-7; TRBD2 matches 8 bases. The CDR3 has 16 amino acids. V lost 5 bases and J lost 0; bases outside the gene matches: 9. CDR1 is SGHTA and CDR2 is FQGNSA in the germline V gene. The CDR3 loop is CASSIGGGTSSYEQYF. CDR3 DNA: TGTGCCAGCAGCATCGGGGGGGGCACGAGCTCCTACGAGCAGTACTTC. Full variable domain (missing parts from reference TRBV7-2 and TRBJ2-7): GAGVSQSPSNKVTEKGKDVELRCDPISGHTALYWYRQSLGQGLEFLIYFQGNSAPDKSGLPSDRFSAERTGGSVSTLTIQRTQQEDSAVYLCASSIGGGTSSYEQYFGPGTRLTVT.

The rearrangement uses TRBV5-1 and TRBJ2-3, with D perhaps TRBD1 (6 bases). V was shortened by 0 bases and J by 2 bases, with 10 bases between the two germline ends. Germline V gene data show CDR1 as SGHRS and CDR2 as YFSETQ. The CDR3 has 15 amino acids. The CDR3, as DNA: TGCGCCAGCAGCTTGGACAGGGATCCCACAGATACGCAGTATTTT. Encoded protein: CASSLDRDPTDTQYF.

V is TRBV10-3 and J is TRBJ2-3; TRBD2 agrees at 11 bases. There are 18 residues in the CDR3. The germline V gene encodes CDR1 ENHRY and CDR2 SYGVKD. J was trimmed by 0 bases and V by 2 bases; bases with no gene match: 7. The CDR3 region has the DNA TGTGCCATCAGTGAGGTGAGACTAGCGGGGTCTAGCACAGATACGCAGTATTTT. Protein: CAISEVRLAGSSTDTQYF.

This clone was counted only a few times. The chain links TRBV4-3 to TRBJ2-1; 11 bases align to TRBD2. The V and J ends lost 4 bases and 3 bases, in that order; junction bases with no gene match: 2. Germline-derived CDR1 and CDR2 are LGHNA and YSLEER. The CDR3 has 15 amino acids. CDR3 sequence: CASSPTSGGYNEQFF. Written as DNA, the CDR3 is TGCGCCAGCAGCCCCACTAGCGGGGGCTACAATGAGCAGTTCTTC.

The chain recombines TRBV5-6 with TRBJ2-2; D uncertain. The CDR3 is made up of 14 amino acids. Trimming stripped 5 bases from V and 1 base from J, with 9 bases between. CDR1 SGHDT and CDR2 YYEEEE come from the germline V gene. The CDR3 sequence is CASRRLGNTGELFF. The CDR3, as DNA: TGTGCCAGCAGGCGTCTAGGGAACACCGGGGAGCTGTTTTTT.

V gene TRBV4-3 combines with J gene TRBJ1-6, with unresolved D. CDR3 size: 15 residues. Germline V lookup: CDR1 LGHNA, CDR2 YSLEER. The V gene lost 5 bases and the J gene lost 9 bases, with 17 bases spanning the gap. The CDR3 sequence is CASSSYLAVGSPLHF. The DNA for the CDR3 is TGCGCCAGCAGCTCCTATTTGGCGGTCGGTTCACCCCTCCACTTT.

This clone was detected only a few times. J is TRBJ2-5 and V is TRBV27, with 13 bases lining up with TRBD2. This CDR3 contains 15 residues. V trimming: 4 bases; J trimming: 5 bases; junction bases outside the gene matches: 4. Germline V gives CDR1 MNHEY, CDR2 SMNVEV (reference sequence). The CDR3 spells CASSSSLAGGETQYF. CDR3 nucleotides: TGTGCCAGCAGTTCCTCACTAGCGGGAGGGGAGACCCAGTACTTC.

This clone was seen only once. The chain employs TRBV4-3 and TRBJ2-4; D gene uncertain. V lost 8 bases and J lost 0, with 11 bases in between. The CDR3 loop spans 14 amino acids. Germline CDR1 is LGHNA and CDR2 is YSLEER. This CDR3 is CASAASLAKNIQYF. As DNA, the CDR3 is TGCGCCAGCGCGGCGAGCTTAGCCAAAAACATTCAGTACTTC.

The chain uses TRBV7-9 and TRBJ2-7, with 7 bases aligning to TRBD1. The CDR3 sequence is 14 residues long. V was pared by 5 bases and J by 5 bases, with 9 bases of the junction left unmatched. The germline V gene encodes CDR1 SEHNR and CDR2 FQNEAQ (reference sequence). For the CDR3, the DNA is TGTGCCAGCAGCCCTACAGGGGTGGTCAACGAGCAGTACTTC. Its translation: CASSPTGVVNEQYF.

V usage is TRBV5-1 and J usage is TRBJ1-4, with D unresolved. Germline V gene sequence: CDR1 SGHRS, CDR2 YFSETQ. Trimming left V 4 bases short and J 7 bases short, with 11 bases between. The CDR3 has 13 amino acids. The chain's CDR3 is CASSKGGSEKLFF. The CDR3 nucleotides read TGCGCCAGCAGCAAGGGCGGGTCTGAAAAACTGTTTTTT.

The chain carries TRBV7-3 and TRBJ2-5; TRBD1 agrees at 9 bases. The CDR3 is 14 amino acids. The germline CDR1 and CDR2 sequences are SGHTA and FQGTGA. V trimming: 4 bases; J trimming: 1 base; junction bases outside the gene matches: 1. CDR3 residues: CASSSTGGQETQYF. The CDR3 DNA follows: TGTGCCAGCAGCTCGACAGGGGGCCAAGAGACCCAGTACTTC.

This clone was observed a single time. The V call is TRBV19, the J call TRBJ1-5, with D unresolved. V lost 1 base to trimming and J lost 3 bases, with 7 bases between them. In germline, CDR1 is LNHDA, CDR2 SQIVND (reference sequence). This CDR3 spans 14 amino acids. CDR3 loop: CASSIGGDNQPQHF. For the CDR3, the DNA is TGTGCCAGTAGTATAGGAGGAGACAATCAGCCCCAGCATTTT.

V usage is TRBV5-1 and J usage is TRBJ1-5; D possibly corresponds to TRBD1 (6 bases). V shed 1 base and J shed 1 base, with 9 bases lying between them. CDR1 is SGHRS, CDR2 YFSETQ, per germline. The CDR3 totals 15 residues. In nucleotides, the CDR3 is TGCGCCAGCAGCTTGACCGGACAGAGCAATCAGCCCCAGCATTTT. Translating gives CASSLTGQSNQPQHF.